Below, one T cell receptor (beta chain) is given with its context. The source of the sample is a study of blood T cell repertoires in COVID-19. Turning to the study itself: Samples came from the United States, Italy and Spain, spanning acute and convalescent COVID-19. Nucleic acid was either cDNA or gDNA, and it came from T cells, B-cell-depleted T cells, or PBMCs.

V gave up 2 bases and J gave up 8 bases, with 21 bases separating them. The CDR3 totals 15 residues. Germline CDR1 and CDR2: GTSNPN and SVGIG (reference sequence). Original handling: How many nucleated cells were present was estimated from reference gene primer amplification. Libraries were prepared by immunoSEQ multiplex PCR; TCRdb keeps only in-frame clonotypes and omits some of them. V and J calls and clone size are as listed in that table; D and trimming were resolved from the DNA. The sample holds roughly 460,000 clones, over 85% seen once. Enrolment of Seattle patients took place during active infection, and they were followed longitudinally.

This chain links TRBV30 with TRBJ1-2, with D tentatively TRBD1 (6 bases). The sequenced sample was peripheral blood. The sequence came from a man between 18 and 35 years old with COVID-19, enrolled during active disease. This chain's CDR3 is CAWSPDPTGIQGYTF. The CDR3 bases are TGTGCCTGGAGTCCCGACCCTACAGGGATCCAAGGCTACACCTTC.